These T cell receptor beta chains were read from a single sample in a study of T cell responses to AZD1222 COVID-19 vaccine. TCRdb's copy holds only in-frame clones and misses some; the assay was immunoSEQ multiplex PCR. The sample consists of 150,000 to 200,000 clones, approximately 93% of them appearing once. Source: peripheral blood, taken on day 0 of AZD1222 vaccination. These TCRs come from an adult in good health. CDR3s leave out the opening cysteine and the closing phenylalanine or tryptophan. Clone size is stated in some rows and not others, as once, few, many or a class when expanded.

NA | 16 | TRBV7-9 | ASSLMGQGVGGANVLT
NA | 11 | TRBV11-2 | ASSLGVNQPQH
NA | 11 | TRBV6-4 | ASSDSISGGQF
many | 12 | TRBV7-9 | ASSRTPNPHEQY
NA | 11 | TRBV19 | ASTTLGNQPQH
NA | 13 | TRBV7-9 | ASSPGVGYAYGYT
once | 11 | TRBV2 | ASSAQNTGELF
NA | 11 | TRBV27 | ATRTFDSYEQY
NA | 13 | TRBV5-1 | ASTTATGFNTEAF
NA | 11 | TRBV30 | AWSAVRRNEQF